This T cell receptor beta chain was profiled in a study of metastatic and nonmetastatic thyroid tumors. Study information: The comparison covered peripheral blood and tumor or nodule tissue in malignant and benign thyroid patients.

Among the patients, none had received any treatment before thyroid surgery. Study observations and caveats: Reported TCR beta diversity, measured in blood and tumor, was significantly higher for malignant thyroid tumors than for benign nodules.

Per the original methods: For papillary thyroid cancer, a distant-metastasis classifier was constructed from CDR3 differences observed across clinicopathological groups. TCRdb ran MiXCR on the PCR reads. For this entry, the V and J calls and clone size follow TCRdb and not the study's own pipeline. The table includes around 20,000 clones, roughly 20% detected once. Trimming removed 4 bases at V and 4 bases at J, with 7 bases between. This CDR3 contains 12 residues. Germline lookup yields CDR1 SGHAT and CDR2 FQNNGV. This clone was picked up one time. The antigen remains undetermined. The specimen sequenced was adjacent normal tissue. The sequence came from a female donor with papillary thyroid cancer or a benign thyroid nodule (not recorded which). Some clones in this sample may be carry-over from other donors' samples. This sequence joins TRBV11-2 and TRBJ1-2; tentative D call: TRBD1 (5 bases). The CDR3 here is CASSSQGYGYTF. CDR3 DNA: TGTGCCAGCAGCTCGCAGGGCTATGGCTACACCTTC.